This T cell receptor beta chain was observed in a study of OX40 agonist ivuxolimab in advanced cancers. Study information: Checkpoint inhibitors had been given previously to roughly 36% of patients.

V lost 0 bases and J 6 bases, leaving 12 bases between the germline ends. Germline V lookup: CDR1 LGHNA, CDR2 YSLEER. CDR3 length: 14 residues. Exclusion applied to patients with autoimmune disease history or systemic immunosuppression. The sampling schedule covered blood at baseline, cycle 4 day 1, and cycle 7 day 1. The assay was immunoSEQ multiplex PCR, and TCRdb's table has in-frame clones only and misses some. This sample yields 55,000 to 80,000 clones, of which 86% are seen a single time; 2.8% belongs to the top ten. This clonotype originated in an adult with an advanced solid tumor such as melanoma, head and neck, liver or kidney cancer. J is TRBJ2-7 and V is TRBV4-3; no clear D. Material: CD4+ or CD8+ T cells sorted from blood, obtained in a trial of the OX40 agonist ivuxolimab. The CDR3 DNA is TGCGCCAGCAGCCAAGATTGGATCAGTGGCGAGCAGTACTTC. Protein sequence: CASSQDWISGEQYF.